This passage covers 20 T cell receptor beta chains from one sample sequenced in a study of blood T cell repertoires in COVID-19. The repertoire was sequenced with immunoSEQ multiplex PCR; TCRdb's copy has only in-frame clones and lacks some. The sample shows some 60,000 clones, 75% to 85% of them seen only once. The sequencing sample was made of peripheral blood. All receptors come from a human donor in a cohort sampled during active COVID-19.

J is TRBJ2-7 and V is TRBV6-5; TRBD1 is a possible D gene (6 bases). The V gene's germline CDR1 is MNHEY and CDR2 SVGAGI. The ends were cut back, 7 bases at V and 1 base at J, with 17 bases in the middle. This CDR3 region has 15 residues. CDR3 loop: CASTNPGARSYEQYF. CDR3 DNA: TGTGCCAGCACTAACCCAGGGGCCCGATCCTACGAGCAGTACTTC.

V gene TRBV2 combines with J gene TRBJ1-2; D is undetermined. V shed 6 bases and J shed 5 bases, with 10 bases lying between them. The CDR3 consists of 12 residues. CDR1 is SNHLY, CDR2 FYNNEI, per germline. The CDR3 bases are TGTGCCAGCAGCCTGCGGGATTATGGCTACACCTTC. Translated: CASSLRDYGYTF.

The V and J genes are TRBV5-1 and TRBJ1-3; D remains unclear. V lost 0 bases to trimming and J lost 0 bases, with 7 bases between them. In germline, CDR1 is SGHRS, CDR2 YFSETQ. This CDR3 contains 15 residues. Here the CDR3 DNA reads TGCGCCAGCAGCTTGGCGGGTCACTCTGGAAACACCATATATTTT. Protein: CASSLAGHSGNTIYF.

The chain uses TRBV4-1 and TRBJ2-2; 7 bases align to TRBD1. V gave up 4 bases and J gave up 0 bases; unmatched junction bases: 5. Germline CDR1 and CDR2: MGHRA and YSYEKL. The CDR3 extends over 16 amino acids. CDR3 coding DNA: TGCGCCAGCAGCCCCCCGACAGGGACGAACACCGGGGAGCTGTTTTTT. Translating it yields CASSPPTGTNTGELFF.

In this sample, this clone turned up once. The genes are TRBV4-2 and TRBJ2-5; 7 nucleotides agree with TRBD2. This CDR3 has 15 amino acids. CDR1 is LGHNA, CDR2 YNFKEQ, per germline. V trimming: 4 bases; J trimming: 5 bases; junction bases outside the gene matches: 10. The CDR3: CASSLPSGAQETQYF. CDR3 DNA: TGTGCCAGCAGCCTCCCGAGCGGGGCCCAGGAGACCCAGTACTTC.

J is TRBJ2-3 and V is TRBV7-8; D is unresolved. CDR1 is SGHVS, CDR2 FQNEAQ, per germline. The CDR3 has 17 residues. Trimming took 1 base from V and 0 from J, leaving 14 bases between them. The chain's CDR3 is CASSLVPSARSTDTQYF. The CDR3 coding sequence is TGTGCCAGCAGCTTAGTTCCGAGTGCTCGTAGCACAGATACGCAGTATTTT.

In DNA form, the CDR3 reads TGTGCCAGCAGTTACTCAGGGACAGGTCGCCAGCCCCAGCATTTT. Amino acid sequence: CASSYSGTGRQPQHF. The chain has TRBV6-5 and TRBJ1-5; TRBD1 agrees at 8 bases. The CDR3 covers 15 residues. The germline V gene has CDR1 MNHEY and CDR2 SVGAGI. V was clipped by 0 bases and J by 7 bases; unmatched bases: 5.

This sequence joins TRBV14 and TRBJ2-2; a possible D gene is TRBD1 (6 bases). This CDR3 is built from 16 residues. Germline CDR1 reads SGHDN; CDR2 reads FVKESK. V lost 2 bases and J lost 2, with 12 bases in between. CDR3 residues: CASSQNTGLNTGELFF. The CDR3 bases are TGTGCCAGCAGCCAAAATACAGGGTTAAACACCGGGGAGCTGTTTTTT.

This clone came up a few times. This rearrangement joins TRBV11-3 to TRBJ2-7, with D maybe TRBD2 (6 bases). V was trimmed by 1 base and J by 7 bases, leaving 11 bases between them. This CDR3 is 13 amino acids long. Germline CDR1 is SGHNT and CDR2 is YENEEA. The CDR3 protein is CASSLGPGREQYF. DNA of the CDR3: TGTGCCAGCAGCTTAGGGCCAGGGAGGGAGCAGTACTTC. Looking up the rest from reference TRBV11-3 and TRBJ2-7 gives the full variable domain: EAGVVQSPRYKIIEKKQPVAFWCNPISGHNTLYWYLQNLGQGPELLIRYENEEAVDDSQLPKDRFSAERLKGVDSTLKIQPAELGDSAVYLCASSLGPGREQYFGPGTRLTVT.

The gene calls are TRBV7-2 and TRBJ2-7; 9 positions agree with TRBD2. CDR3 size: 15 residues. Germline CDR1 reads SGHTA; CDR2 reads FQGNSA. V was pared by 1 base and J by 7 bases, with 8 bases of the junction left unmatched. The CDR3: CASSLGLREGVEQYF. The CDR3 nucleotides read TGTGCCAGCAGCTTAGGCTTGCGGGAGGGGGTTGAGCAGTACTTC.

The chain is built from TRBV9 and TRBJ2-1; the D is unclear. Germline lookup yields CDR1 SGDLS and CDR2 YYNGEE. V dropped 0 bases and J dropped 2 bases, with 15 bases sitting between them. The length of the CDR3 is 17 residues. The CDR3 nucleotides are TGTGCCAGCAGCGTAGCCCCCCTCGCTACGACCTACAATGAGCAGTTCTTC. As protein: CASSVAPLATTYNEQFF.

The chain carries TRBV19 and TRBJ1-1, with D possibly being TRBD1 (6 bases). Trimming pared 6 bases from V and 4 bases from J, leaving 12 bases between. Per germline, CDR1 LNHDA and CDR2 SQIVND (reference sequence). This CDR3 contains 13 residues. The CDR3 spells CASRQGSATEAFF. CDR3 coding DNA: TGTGCCAGTAGGCAGGGGTCGGCCACTGAAGCTTTCTTT.

The J gene is TRBJ2-7, the V gene TRBV29-1; 10 positions agree with TRBD1. Germline-derived CDR1 and CDR2 are SQVTM and ANQGSEA. The ends lost 4 bases at V and 4 bases at J; junction bases unmatched: 10. The CDR3 contains 15 residues. The CDR3 region is CSVGEGTGVRYEQYF. CDR3 DNA: TGCAGCGTTGGGGAGGGGACAGGGGTCAGGTACGAGCAGTACTTC.

In this sample, this clone turned up once. V usage is TRBV18 and J usage is TRBJ1-3, with D possibly matching TRBD1 (6 bases). Germline loops: CDR1 KGHSH, CDR2 LQKENI. There are 16 residues in the CDR3. Trimming removed 4 bases at V and 0 bases at J, with 13 bases between. CDR3 region: CASSRGQLVSGNTIYF. CDR3 nucleotides: TGTGCCAGCTCACGAGGACAGTTGGTCTCTGGAAACACCATATATTTT. The variable domain in full, completed from reference TRBV18 and TRBJ1-3, reads NAGVMQNPRHLVRRRGQEARLRCSPMKGHSHVYWYRQLPEEGLKFMVYLQKENIIDESGMPKERFSAEFPKEGPSILRIQQVVRGDSAAYFCASSRGQLVSGNTIYFGEGSWLTVV.

The chain combines TRBV6-5 with TRBJ1-1, with a tentative D call TRBD1 (6 bases). Germline CDR1 and CDR2: MNHEY and SVGAGI. V was trimmed by 6 bases and J by 2 bases, leaving 13 bases between them. CDR3 length equals 14 residues. CDR3 bases: TGTGCCAGCAGCCAACAACAGGGAAACACTGAAGCTTTCTTT. Its protein is CASSQQQGNTEAFF.

The rearrangement links TRBV6-5 to TRBJ2-7, with 9 nucleotides matching TRBD1. This CDR3 has 15 residues. The germline gives CDR1 MNHEY, CDR2 SVGAGI. Unmatched junction bases numbered 7, after V lost 6 bases and J lost 1 base. CDR3 loop: CASRLGQGSSYEQYF. CDR3 nucleotide sequence: TGTGCCAGCAGGTTGGGACAGGGTAGTTCCTACGAGCAGTACTTC.

This clone has a handful of counts. The chain is built from TRBV10-1 and TRBJ2-1; 8 bases are a match to TRBD2. J lost 5 bases, V lost 7 bases, and 7 bases had no gene match. This CDR3 region has 14 residues. Germline V lookup: CDR1 WNHNN, CDR2 SYGVQD (reference sequence). The CDR3 DNA sequence: TGCGCCAGCAATCGGGGGGGCCTGGACAATGAGCAGTTCTTC. It encodes CASNRGGLDNEQFF.

The chain employs TRBV7-6 and TRBJ2-3; TRBD2 might be the D (7 bases). The CDR3 extends over 15 amino acids. Germline CDR1 reads SGHVS; CDR2 reads FNYEAQ. The ends were cut back, 1 base at V and 2 bases at J, with 10 bases in the middle. The CDR3 coding sequence is TGTGCCAGCAGCTTAGGGGGGGGCCCCACAGATACGCAGTATTTT. Residues: CASSLGGGPTDTQYF.

This sequence joins TRBV14 and TRBJ2-1; 7 nucleotides align to TRBD2. The CDR3 spans 13 residues. The germline CDR1 and CDR2 sequences are SGHDN and FVKESK. V lost 4 bases, J lost 14 bases, and 11 bases stayed unmatched. CDR3 loop: CASSPRTSGAKFF. In nucleotides, the CDR3 is TGTGCCAGCAGCCCGCGGACTAGTGGAGCGAAGTTCTTC.

The V gene is TRBV5-4, the J gene TRBJ1-2, with a weak D call TRBD1 (5 bases). Germline values: CDR1 SGHNT, CDR2 YYREEE (reference sequence). CDR3 size: 13 residues. V was clipped by 4 bases and J by 3 bases, with 10 bases between them. The CDR3: CASSRGGDYGYTF. The CDR3 DNA reads TGTGCCAGCAGCCGCGGAGGGGACTATGGCTACACCTTC.